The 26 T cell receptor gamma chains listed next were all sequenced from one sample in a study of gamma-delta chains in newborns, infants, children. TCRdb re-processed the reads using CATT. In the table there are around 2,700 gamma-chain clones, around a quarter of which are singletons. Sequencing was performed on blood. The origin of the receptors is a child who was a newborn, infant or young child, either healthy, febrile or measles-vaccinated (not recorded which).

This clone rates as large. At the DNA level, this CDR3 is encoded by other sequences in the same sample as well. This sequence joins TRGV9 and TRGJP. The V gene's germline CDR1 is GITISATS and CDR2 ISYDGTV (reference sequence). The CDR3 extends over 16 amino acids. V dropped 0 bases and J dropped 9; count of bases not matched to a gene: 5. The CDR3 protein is CALWEVQGLGKKIKVF. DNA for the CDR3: TGTGCCTTGTGGGAGGTGCAGGGGTTGGGCAAAAAAATCAAGGTATTT.

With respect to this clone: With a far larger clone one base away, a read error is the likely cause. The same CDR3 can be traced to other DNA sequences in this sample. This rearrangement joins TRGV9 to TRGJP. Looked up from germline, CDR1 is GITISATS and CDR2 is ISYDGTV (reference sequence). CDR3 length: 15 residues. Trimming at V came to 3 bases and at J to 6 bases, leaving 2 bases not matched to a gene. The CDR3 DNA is TGTGCCTTGTGGGAGCCAGAGTTGGGCAAAAAAATCAAGGTATTT. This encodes CALWEPELGKKIKVF.

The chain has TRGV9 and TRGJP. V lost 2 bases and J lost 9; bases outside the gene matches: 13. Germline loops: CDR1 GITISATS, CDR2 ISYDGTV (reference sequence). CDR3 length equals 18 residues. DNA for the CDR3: TGTGCCTTGTGGGAGGCCCGAAACGGGCCGTTGGGCAAAAAAATCAAGGTATTT. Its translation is CALWEARNGPLGKKIKVF.

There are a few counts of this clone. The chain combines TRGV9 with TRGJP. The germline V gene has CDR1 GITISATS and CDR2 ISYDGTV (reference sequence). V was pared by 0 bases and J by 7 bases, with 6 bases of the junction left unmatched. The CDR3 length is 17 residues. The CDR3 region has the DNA TGTGCCTTGTGGGAGGTGCAACTGGAGTTGGGCAAAAAAATCAAGGTATTT. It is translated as CALWEVQLELGKKIKVF.

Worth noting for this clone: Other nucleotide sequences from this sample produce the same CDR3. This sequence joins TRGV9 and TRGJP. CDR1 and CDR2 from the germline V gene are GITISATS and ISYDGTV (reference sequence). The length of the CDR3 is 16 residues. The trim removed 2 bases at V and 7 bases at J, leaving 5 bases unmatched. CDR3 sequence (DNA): TGTGCCTTGTGGGAGGCTCCTGAGTTGGGCAAAAAAATCAAGGTATTT. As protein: CALWEAPELGKKIKVF.

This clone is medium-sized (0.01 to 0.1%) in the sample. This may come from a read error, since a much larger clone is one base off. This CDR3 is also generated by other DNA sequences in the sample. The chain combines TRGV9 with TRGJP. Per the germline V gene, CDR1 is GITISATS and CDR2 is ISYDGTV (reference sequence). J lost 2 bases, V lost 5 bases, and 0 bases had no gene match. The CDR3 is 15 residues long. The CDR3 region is CALWGQELGKKIKVF. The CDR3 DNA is TGTGCCTTGTGGGGGCAAGAGTTGGGCAAAAAAATCAAGGTATTT.

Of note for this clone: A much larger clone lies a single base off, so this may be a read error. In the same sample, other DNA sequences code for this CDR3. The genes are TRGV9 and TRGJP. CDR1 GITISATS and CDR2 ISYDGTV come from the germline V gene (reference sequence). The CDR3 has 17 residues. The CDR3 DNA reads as TGTGCCTTGTGGGAGGAACATGAAGAGTTGGGCAAAAAAATCAAGGTGTTT. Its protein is CALWEEHEELGKKIKVF.

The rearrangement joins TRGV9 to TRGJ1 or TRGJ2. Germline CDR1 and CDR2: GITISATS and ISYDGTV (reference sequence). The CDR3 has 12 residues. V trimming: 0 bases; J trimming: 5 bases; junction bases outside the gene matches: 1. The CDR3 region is CALWEVNYKKLF. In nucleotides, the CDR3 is TGTGCCTTGTGGGAGGTGAATTATAAGAAACTCTTT.

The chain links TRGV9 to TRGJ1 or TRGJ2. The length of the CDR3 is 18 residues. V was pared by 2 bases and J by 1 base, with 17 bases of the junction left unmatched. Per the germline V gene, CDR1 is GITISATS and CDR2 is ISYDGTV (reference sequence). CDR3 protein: CALWEAHEIFPNYYKKLF. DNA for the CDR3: TGTGCCTTGTGGGAGGCACACGAAATTTTCCCCAATTATTATAAGAAACTCTTT.

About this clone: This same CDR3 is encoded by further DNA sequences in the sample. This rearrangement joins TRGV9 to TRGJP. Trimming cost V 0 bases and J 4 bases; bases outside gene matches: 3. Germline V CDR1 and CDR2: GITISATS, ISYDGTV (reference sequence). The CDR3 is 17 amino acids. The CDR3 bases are TGTGCCTTGTGGGAGGTGCACCAAGAGTTGGGCAAAAAAATCAAGGTATTT. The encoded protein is CALWEVHQELGKKIKVF.

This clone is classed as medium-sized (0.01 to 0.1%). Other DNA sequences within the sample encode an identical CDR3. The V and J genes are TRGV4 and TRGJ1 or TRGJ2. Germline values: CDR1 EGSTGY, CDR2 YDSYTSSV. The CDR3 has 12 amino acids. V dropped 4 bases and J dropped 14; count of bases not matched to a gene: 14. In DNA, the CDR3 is TGTGCCACCTGGGAGAAAGTTAACAAGGAACTCTTT. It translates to CATWEKVNKELF.

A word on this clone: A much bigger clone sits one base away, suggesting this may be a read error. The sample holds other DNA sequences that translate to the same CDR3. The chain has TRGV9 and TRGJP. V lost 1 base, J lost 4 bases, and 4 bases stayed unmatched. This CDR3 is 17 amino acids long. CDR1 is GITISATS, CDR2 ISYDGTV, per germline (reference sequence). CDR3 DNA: TGTGCCTTGTGGGAGGTACTACAAGAGTTGGGCAAAAAAATCAAGGTATTT. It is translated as CALWEVLQELGKKIKVF.

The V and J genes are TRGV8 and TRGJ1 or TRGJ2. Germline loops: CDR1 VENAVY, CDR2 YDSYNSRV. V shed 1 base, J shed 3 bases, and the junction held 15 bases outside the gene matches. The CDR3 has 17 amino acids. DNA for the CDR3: TGTGCCACCTGGGATAGATCCCCCACGCTTCTTTATTATAAGAAACTCTTT. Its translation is CATWDRSPTLLYYKKLF.

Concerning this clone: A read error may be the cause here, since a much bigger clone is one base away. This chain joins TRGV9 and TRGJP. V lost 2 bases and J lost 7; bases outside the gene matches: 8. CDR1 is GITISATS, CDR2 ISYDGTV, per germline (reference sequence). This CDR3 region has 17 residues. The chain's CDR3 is CALWEAQGELGKKIKVF. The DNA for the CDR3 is TGTGCCTTGTGGGAGGCGCAGGGGGAGTTGGGCAAAAAAATCAAGGTATTT.

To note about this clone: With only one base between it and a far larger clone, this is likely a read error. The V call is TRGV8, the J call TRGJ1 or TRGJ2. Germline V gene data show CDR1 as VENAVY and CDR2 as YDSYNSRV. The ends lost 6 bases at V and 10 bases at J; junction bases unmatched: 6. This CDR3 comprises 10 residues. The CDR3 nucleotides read TGTGCCACCTGGCATCGCAAGAAACTCTTT. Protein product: CATWHRKKLF.

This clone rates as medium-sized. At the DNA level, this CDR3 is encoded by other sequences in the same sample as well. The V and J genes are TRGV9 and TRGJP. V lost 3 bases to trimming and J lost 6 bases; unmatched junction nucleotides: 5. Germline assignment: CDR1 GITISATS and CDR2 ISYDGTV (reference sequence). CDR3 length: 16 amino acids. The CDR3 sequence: CALWERAELGKKIKVF. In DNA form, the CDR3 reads TGTGCCTTGTGGGAGCGGGCAGAGTTGGGCAAAAAAATCAAGGTATTT.

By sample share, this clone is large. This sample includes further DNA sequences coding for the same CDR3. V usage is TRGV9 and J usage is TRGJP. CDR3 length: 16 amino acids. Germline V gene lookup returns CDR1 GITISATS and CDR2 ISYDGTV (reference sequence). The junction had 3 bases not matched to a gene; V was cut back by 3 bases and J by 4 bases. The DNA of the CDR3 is TGTGCCTTGTGGGAGACCCAAGAGTTGGGCAAAAAAATCAAGGTATTT. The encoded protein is CALWETQELGKKIKVF.

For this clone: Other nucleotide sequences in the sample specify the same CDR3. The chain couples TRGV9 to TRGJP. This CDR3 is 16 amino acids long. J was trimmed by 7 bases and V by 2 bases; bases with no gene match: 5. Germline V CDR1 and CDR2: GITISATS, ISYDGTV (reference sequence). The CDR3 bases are TGTGCCTTGTGGGAGGGACGGGAGTTGGGCAAAAAAATCAAGGTATTT. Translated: CALWEGRELGKKIKVF.

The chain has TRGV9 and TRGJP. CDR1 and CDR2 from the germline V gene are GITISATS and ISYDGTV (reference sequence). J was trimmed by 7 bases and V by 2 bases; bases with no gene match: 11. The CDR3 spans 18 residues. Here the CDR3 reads CALWEATEDELGKKIKVF. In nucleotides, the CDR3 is TGTGCCTTGTGGGAGGCAACCGAAGACGAGTTGGGCAAAAAAATCAAGGTATTT.

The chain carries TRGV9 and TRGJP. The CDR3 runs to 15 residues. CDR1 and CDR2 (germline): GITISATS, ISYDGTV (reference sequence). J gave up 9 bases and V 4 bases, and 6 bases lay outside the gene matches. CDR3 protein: CALWDHGLGKKIKVF. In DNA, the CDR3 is TGTGCCTTGTGGGACCACGGGTTGGGCAAAAAAATCAAGGTATTT.

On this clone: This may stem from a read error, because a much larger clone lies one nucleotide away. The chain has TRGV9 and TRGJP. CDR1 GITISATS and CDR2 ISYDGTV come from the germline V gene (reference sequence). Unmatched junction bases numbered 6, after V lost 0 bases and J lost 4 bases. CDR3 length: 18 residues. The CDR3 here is CALWEVAYQELGKKIKVF. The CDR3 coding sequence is TGTGCCTTGTGGGAGGTGGCATACCAAGAGTTGGGCAAAAAAATCAAGGTATTT.

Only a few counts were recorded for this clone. DNA for the CDR3: TGTGCCACCTGGGATGGGCCGGGCCGTGATTGGATCAAGACGTTT. Its translation: CATWDGPGRDWIKTF. The rearrangement uses TRGV4 and TRGJP2. V gave up 0 bases and J gave up 6 bases; unmatched junction bases: 7. The CDR3 extends over 15 amino acids. CDR1 EGSTGY and CDR2 YDSYTSSV come from the germline V gene.

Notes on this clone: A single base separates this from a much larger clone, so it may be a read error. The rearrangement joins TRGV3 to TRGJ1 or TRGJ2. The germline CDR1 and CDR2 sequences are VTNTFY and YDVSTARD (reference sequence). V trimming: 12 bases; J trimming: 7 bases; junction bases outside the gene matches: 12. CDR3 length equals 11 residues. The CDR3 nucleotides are TGTGCCGCTGAAACTGGCTATAAGAAACTCTTT. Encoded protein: CAAETGYKKLF.

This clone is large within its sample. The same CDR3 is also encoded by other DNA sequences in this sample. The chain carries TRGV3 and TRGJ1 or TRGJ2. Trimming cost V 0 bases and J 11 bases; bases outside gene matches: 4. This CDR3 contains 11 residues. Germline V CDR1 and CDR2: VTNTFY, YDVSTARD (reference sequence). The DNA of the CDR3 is TGTGCCACCTGGGACAGGCGTGAGAAACTCTTT. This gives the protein CATWDRREKLF.

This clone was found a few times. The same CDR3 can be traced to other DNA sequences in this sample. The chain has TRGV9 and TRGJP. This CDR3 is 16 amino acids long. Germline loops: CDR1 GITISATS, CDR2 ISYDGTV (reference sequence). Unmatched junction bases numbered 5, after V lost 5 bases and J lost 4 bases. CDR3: CALWAQQELGKKIKVF. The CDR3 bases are TGTGCCTTGTGGGCCCAACAAGAGTTGGGCAAAAAAATCAAGGTATTT.

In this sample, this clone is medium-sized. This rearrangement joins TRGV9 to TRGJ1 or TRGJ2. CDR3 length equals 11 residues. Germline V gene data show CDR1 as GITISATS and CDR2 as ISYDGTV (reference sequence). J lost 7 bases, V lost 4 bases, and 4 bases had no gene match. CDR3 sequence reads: CALWDGYKKLF. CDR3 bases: TGTGCCTTGTGGGATGGGTATAAGAAACTCTTT.